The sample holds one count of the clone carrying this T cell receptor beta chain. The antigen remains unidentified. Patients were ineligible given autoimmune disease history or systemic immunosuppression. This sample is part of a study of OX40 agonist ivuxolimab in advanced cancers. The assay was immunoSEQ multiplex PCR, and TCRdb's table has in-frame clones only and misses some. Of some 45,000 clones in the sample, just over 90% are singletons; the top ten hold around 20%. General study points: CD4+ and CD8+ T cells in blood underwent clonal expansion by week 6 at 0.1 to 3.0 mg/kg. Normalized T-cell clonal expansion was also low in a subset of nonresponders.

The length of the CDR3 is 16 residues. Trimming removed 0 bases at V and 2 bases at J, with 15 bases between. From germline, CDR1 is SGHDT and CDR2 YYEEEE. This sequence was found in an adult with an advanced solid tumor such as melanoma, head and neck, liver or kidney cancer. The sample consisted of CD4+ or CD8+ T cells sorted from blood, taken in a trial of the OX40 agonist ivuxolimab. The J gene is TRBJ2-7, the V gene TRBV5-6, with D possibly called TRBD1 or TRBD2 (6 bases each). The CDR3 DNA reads TGTGCCAGCAGCTTGGGGGGCGGGACACCGACCTACGAGCAGTACTTC. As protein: CASSLGGGTPTYEQYF.